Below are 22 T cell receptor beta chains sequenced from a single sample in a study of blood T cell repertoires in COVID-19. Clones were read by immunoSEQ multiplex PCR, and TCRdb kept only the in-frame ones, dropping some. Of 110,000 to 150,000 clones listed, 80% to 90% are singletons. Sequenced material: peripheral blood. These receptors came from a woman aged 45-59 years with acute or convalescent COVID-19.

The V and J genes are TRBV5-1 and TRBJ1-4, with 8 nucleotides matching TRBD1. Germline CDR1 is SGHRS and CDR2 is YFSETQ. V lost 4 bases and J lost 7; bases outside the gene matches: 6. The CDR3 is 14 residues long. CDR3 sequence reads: CASSRQGTGEKLFF. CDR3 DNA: TGCGCCAGCAGCAGACAGGGGACGGGTGAAAAACTGTTTTTT. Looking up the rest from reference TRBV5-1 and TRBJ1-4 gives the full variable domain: KAGVTQTPRYLIKTRGQQVTLSCSPISGHRSVSWYQQTPGQGLQFLFEYFSETQRNKGNFPGRFSGRQFSNSRSEMNVSTLELGDSALYLCASSRQGTGEKLFFGSGTQLSVL.

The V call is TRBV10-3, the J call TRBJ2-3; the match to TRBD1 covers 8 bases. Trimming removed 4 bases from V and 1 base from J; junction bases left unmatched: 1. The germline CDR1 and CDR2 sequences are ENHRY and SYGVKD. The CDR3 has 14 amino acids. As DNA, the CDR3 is TGTGCCATCAGTGGGGGACAGGGCACAGATACGCAGTATTTT. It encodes CAISGGQGTDTQYF.

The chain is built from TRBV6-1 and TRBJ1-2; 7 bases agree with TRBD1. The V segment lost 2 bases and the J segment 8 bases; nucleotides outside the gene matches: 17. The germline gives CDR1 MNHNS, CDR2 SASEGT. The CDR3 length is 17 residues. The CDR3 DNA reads TGTGCCAGCAGTGAACCCCCCAGGGGTCCGACAGGGTACGGCTACACCTTC. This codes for CASSEPPRGPTGYGYTF.

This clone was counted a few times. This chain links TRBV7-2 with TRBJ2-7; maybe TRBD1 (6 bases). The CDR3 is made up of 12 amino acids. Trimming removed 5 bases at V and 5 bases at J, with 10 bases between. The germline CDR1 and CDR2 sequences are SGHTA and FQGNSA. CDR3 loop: CASSEQGNEQYF. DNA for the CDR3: TGTGCCAGCAGCGAACAGGGCAACGAGCAGTACTTC. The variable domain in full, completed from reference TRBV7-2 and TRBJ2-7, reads GAGVSQSPSNKVTEKGKDVELRCDPISGHTALYWYRQSLGQGLEFLIYFQGNSAPDKSGLPSDRFSAERTGGSVSTLTIQRTQQEDSAVYLCASSEQGNEQYFGPGTRLTVT.

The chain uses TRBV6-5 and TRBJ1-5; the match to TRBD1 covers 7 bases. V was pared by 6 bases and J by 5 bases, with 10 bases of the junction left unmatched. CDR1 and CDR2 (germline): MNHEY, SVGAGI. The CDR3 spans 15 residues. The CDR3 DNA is TGTGCCAGCAGCCGCAGGGGGTGGATCGATCAGCCCCAGCATTTT. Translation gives CASSRRGWIDQPQHF.

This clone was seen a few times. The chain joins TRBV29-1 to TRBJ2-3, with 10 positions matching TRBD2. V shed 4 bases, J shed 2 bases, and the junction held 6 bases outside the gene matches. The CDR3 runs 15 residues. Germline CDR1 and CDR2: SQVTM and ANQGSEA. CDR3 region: CSVGGSGGNTDTQYF. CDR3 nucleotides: TGCAGCGTTGGGGGTAGCGGGGGGAACACAGATACGCAGTATTTT.

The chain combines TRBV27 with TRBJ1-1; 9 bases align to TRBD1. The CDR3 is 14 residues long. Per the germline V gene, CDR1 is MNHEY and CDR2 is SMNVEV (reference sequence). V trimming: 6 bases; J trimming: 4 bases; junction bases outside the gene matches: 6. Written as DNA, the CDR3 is TGTGCCAGCAGCTACGACAGGGGGACCACTGAAGCTTTCTTT. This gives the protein CASSYDRGTTEAFF.

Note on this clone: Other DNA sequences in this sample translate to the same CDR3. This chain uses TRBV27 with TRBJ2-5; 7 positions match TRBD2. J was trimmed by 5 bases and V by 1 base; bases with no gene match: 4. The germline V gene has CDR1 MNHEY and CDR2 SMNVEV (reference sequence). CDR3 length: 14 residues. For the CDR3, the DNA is TGTGCCAGCAGTTTATTGGCCGGGAGGGAGACCCAGTACTTC. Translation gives CASSLLAGRETQYF.

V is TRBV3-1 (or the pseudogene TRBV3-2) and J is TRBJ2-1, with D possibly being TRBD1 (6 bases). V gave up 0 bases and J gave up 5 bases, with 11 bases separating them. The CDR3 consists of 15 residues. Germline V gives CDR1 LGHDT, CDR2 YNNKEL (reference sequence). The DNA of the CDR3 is TGTGCCAGCAGCCAAGAAGGGGGTGGACACAATGAGCAGTTCTTC. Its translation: CASSQEGGGHNEQFF.

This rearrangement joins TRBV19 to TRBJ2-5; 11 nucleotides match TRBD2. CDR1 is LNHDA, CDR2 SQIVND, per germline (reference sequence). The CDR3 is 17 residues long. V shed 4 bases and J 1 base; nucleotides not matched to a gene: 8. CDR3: CASSKLAGGLGQETQYF. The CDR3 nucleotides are TGTGCCAGTAGTAAGCTAGCGGGAGGACTCGGCCAAGAGACCCAGTACTTC.

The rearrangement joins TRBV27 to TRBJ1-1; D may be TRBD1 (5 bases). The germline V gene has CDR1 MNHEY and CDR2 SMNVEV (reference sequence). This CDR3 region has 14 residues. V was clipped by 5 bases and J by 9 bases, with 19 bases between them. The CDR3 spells CASSQGAGRIKAFF. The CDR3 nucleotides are TGTGCCAGCAGTCAAGGGGCAGGGAGGATAAAAGCTTTCTTT.

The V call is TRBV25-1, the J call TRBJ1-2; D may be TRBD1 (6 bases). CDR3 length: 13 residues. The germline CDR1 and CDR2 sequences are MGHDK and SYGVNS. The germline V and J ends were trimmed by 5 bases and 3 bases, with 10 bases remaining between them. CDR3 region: CASSRRGDYGYTF. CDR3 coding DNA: TGTGCCAGCAGTCGCAGGGGTGACTATGGCTACACCTTC.

CDR3 in amino acids: CASSGAPSTEQFF. DNA for the CDR3: TGTGCCAGCAGCGGGGCCCCCAGCACTGAGCAGTTCTTC. The chain couples TRBV13 to TRBJ2-1; D is possibly TRBD1 (5 bases). The CDR3 covers 13 residues. The germline gives CDR1 PRHDT, CDR2 FYEKMQ (reference sequence). The germline V and J ends were trimmed by 5 bases and 9 bases, with 14 bases remaining between them.

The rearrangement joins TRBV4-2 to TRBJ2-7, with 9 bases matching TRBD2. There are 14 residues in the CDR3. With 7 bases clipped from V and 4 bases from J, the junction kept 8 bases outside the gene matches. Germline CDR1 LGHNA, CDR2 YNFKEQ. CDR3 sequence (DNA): TGTGCCAGCACCCCGGCTAGCGGGGCTTACGAGCAGTACTTC. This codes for CASTPASGAYEQYF.

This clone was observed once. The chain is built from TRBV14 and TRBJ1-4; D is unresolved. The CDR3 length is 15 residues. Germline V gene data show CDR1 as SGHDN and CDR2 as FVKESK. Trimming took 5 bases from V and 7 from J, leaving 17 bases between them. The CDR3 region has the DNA TGTGCCAGCAGCTTACAAGCTTTGGGCCGTGAAAAACTGTTTTTT. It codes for CASSLQALGREKLFF.

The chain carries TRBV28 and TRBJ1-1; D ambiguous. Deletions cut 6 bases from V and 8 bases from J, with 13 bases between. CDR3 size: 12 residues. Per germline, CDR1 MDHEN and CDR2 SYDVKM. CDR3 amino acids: CASRFYSEEAFF. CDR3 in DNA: TGTGCCAGCAGGTTTTATAGTGAGGAAGCTTTCTTT.

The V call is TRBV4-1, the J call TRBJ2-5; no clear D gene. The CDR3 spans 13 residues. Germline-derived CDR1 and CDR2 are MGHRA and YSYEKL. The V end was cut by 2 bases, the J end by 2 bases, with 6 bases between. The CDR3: CASSQILQETQYF. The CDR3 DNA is TGCGCCAGCAGCCAAATTCTGCAAGAGACCCAGTACTTC.

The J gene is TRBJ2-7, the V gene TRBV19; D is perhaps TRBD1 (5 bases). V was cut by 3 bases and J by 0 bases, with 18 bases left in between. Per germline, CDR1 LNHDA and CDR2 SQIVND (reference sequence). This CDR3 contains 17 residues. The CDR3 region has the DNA TGTGCCAGTAGTATGATTAGTTCTCGTCAGGGCTCCTACGAGCAGTACTTC. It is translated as CASSMISSRQGSYEQYF.

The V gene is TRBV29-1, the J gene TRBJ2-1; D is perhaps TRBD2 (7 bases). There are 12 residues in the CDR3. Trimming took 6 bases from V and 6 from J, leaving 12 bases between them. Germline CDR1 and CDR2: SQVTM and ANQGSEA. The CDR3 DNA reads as TGCAGCGTGCGAAGGGGGGGCAATGAGCAGTTCTTC. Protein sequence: CSVRRGGNEQFF.

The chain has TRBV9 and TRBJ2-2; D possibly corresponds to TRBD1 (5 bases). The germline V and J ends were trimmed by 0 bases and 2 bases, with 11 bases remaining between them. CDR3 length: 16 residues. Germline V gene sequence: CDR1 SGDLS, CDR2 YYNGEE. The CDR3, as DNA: TGTGCCAGCAGCGTAGGGCAGGGCTATAACACCGGGGAGCTGTTTTTT. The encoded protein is CASSVGQGYNTGELFF.

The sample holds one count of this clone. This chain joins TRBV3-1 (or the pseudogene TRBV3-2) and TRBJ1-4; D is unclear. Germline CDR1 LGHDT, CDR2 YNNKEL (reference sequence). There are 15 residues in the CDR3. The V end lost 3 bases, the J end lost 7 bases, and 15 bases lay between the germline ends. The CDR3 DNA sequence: TGTGCCAGCAGCCAGGCGACTCTCCCGGGTGAAAAACTGTTTTTT. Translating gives CASSQATLPGEKLFF.

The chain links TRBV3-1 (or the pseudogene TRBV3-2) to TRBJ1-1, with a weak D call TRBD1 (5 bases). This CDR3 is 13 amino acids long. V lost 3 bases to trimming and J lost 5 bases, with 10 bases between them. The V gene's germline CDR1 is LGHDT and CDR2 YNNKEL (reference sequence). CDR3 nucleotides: TGTGCCAGCAGCCAGGACAAAACGACTGAAGCTTTCTTT. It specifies CASSQDKTTEAFF.